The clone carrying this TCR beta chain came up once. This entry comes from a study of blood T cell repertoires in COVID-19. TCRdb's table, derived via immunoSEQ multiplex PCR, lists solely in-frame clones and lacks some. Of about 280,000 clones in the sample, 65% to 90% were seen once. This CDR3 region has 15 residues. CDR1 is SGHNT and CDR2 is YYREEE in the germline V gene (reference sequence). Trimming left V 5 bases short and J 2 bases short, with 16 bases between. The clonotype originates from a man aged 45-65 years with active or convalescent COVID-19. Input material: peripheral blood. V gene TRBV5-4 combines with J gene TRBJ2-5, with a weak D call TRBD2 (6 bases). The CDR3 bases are TGTGCCAGCAGGGGGATCGGGAGTTCGCAAGAGACCCAGTACTTC. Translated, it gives CASRGIGSSQETQYF.